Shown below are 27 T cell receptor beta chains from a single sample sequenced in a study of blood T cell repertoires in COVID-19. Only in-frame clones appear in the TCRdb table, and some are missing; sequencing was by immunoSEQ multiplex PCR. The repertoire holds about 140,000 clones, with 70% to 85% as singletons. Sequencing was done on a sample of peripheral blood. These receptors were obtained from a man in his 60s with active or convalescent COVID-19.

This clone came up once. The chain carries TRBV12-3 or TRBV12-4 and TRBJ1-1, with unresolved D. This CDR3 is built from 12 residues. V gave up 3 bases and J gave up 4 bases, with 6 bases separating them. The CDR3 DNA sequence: TGTGCCAGCAGTTTCCGGGGCACTGAAGCTTTCTTT. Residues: CASSFRGTEAFF.

In nucleotides, the CDR3 is TGTGCCAGCAGTTACTCCCTCGGGGGATCCGAGCAGTACGTC. This encodes CASSYSLGGSEQYV. The rearrangement uses TRBV6-2 or TRBV6-3 and TRBJ2-7; D is perhaps TRBD2 (6 bases). V gave up 0 bases and J gave up 6 bases, with 12 bases separating them. CDR1 is MNHEY and CDR2 is SVGEGT in the germline V gene. The CDR3 spans 14 residues.

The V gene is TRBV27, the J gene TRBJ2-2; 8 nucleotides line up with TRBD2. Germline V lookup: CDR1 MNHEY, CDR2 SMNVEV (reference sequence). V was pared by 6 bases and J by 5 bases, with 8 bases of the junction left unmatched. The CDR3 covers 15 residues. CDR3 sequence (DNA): TGTGCCAGCAGCCGCCTGGGACTAGGTACCGGGGAGCTGTTTTTT. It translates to CASSRLGLGTGELFF.

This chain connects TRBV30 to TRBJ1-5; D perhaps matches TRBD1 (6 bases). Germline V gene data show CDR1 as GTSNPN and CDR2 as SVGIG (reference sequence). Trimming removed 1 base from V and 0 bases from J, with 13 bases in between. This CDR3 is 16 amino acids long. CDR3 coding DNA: TGTGCCTGGAGTGAGGCAGGGGCGTCTAGCAATCAGCCCCAGCATTTT. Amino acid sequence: CAWSEAGASSNQPQHF.

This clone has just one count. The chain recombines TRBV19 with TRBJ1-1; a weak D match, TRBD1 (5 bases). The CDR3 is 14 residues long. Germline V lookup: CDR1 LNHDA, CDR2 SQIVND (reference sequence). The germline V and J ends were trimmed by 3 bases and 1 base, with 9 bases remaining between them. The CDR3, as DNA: TGTGCCAGTAGTATGGGGCAGTCGAACACTGAAGCTTTCTTT. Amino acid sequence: CASSMGQSNTEAFF.

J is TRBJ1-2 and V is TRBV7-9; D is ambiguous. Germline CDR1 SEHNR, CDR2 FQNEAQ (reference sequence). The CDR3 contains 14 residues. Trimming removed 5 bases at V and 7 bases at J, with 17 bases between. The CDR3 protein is CASSPSGTVGGYTF. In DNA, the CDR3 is TGTGCCAGCAGCCCCTCGGGAACAGTCGGTGGCTACACCTTC. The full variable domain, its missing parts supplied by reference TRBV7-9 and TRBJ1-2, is DTGVSQNPRHKITKRGQNVTFRCDPISEHNRLYWYRQTLGQGPEFLTYFQNEAQLEKSRLLSDRFSAERPKGSFSTLEIQRTEQGDSAMYLCASSPSGTVGGYTFGSGTRLTVV.

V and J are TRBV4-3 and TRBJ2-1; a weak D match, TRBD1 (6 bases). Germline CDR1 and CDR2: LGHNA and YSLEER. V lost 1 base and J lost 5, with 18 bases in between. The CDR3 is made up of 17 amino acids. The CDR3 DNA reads TGCGCCAGCAGCCAAGGAACAGGGAAGGTAGGAGACAATGAGCAGTTCTTC. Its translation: CASSQGTGKVGDNEQFF.

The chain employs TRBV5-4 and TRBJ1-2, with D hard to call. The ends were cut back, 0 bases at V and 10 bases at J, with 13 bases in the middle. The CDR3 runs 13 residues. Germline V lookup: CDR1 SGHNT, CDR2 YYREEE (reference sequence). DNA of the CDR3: TGTGCCAGCAGCTTGGAAAGAGACTCCGACTACACCTTC. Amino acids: CASSLERDSDYTF.

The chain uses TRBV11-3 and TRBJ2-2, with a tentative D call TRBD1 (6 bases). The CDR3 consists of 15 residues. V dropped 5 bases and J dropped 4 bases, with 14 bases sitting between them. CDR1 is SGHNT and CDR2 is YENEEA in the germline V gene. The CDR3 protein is CASSLPDRTTGELFF. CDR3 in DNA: TGTGCCAGCAGCCTCCCGGACAGAACCACCGGGGAGCTGTTTTTT.

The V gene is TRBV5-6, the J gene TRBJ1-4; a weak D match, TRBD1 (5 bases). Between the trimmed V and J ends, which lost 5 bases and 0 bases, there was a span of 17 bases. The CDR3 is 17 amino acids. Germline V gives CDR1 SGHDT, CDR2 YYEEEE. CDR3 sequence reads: CASSPTRGRATNEKLFF. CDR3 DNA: TGTGCCAGCAGTCCTACTCGGGGGAGAGCAACTAATGAAAAACTGTTTTTT.

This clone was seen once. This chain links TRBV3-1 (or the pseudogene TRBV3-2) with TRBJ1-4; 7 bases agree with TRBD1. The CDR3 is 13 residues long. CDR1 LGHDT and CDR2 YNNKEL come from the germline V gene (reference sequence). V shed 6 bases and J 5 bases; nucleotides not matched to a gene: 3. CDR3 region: CASRGTVNEKLFF. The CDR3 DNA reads TGTGCCAGCAGAGGGACAGTGAATGAAAAACTGTTTTTT.

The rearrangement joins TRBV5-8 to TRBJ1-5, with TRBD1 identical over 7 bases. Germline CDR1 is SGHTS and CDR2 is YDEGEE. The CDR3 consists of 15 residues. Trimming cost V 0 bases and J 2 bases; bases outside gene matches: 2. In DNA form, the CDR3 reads TGTGCCAGCAGCTTGGGGGACAGTCGCAATCAGCCCCAGCATTTT. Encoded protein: CASSLGDSRNQPQHF.

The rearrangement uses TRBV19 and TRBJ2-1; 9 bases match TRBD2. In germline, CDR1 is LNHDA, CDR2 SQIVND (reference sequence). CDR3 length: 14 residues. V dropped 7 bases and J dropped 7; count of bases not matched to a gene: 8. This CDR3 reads CASTLAGDWNEQFF. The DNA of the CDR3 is TGTGCCAGTACTTTAGCGGGAGACTGGAATGAGCAGTTCTTC. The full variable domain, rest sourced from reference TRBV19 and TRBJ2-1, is DGGITQSPKYLFRKEGQNVTLSCEQNLNHDAMYWYRQDPGQGLRLIYYSQIVNDFQKGDIAEGYSVSREKKESFPLTVTSAQKNPTAFYLCASTLAGDWNEQFFGPGTRLTVL.

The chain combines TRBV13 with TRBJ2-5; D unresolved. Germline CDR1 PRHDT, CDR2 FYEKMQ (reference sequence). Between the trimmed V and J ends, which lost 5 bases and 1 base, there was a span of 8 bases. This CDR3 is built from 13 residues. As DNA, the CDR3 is TGTGCCAGCAGCACCGGGTCCCAAGAGACCCAGTACTTC. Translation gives CASSTGSQETQYF.

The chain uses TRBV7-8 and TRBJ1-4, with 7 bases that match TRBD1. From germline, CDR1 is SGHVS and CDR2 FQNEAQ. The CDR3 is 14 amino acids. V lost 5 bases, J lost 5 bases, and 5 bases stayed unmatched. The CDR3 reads CASSRGGPNEKLFF. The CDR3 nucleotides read TGTGCCAGCAGCCGAGGGGGCCCCAATGAAAAACTGTTTTTT.

This chain's CDR3 is CASSLSASDQETQYF. The CDR3 DNA sequence: TGTGCCAGCAGCTTATCCGCAAGCGACCAAGAGACCCAGTACTTC. This sequence joins TRBV7-6 and TRBJ2-5; D is unresolved. The V gene's germline CDR1 is SGHVS and CDR2 FNYEAQ. Between the trimmed V and J ends, which lost 2 bases and 0 bases, there was a span of 10 bases. This CDR3 comprises 15 residues.

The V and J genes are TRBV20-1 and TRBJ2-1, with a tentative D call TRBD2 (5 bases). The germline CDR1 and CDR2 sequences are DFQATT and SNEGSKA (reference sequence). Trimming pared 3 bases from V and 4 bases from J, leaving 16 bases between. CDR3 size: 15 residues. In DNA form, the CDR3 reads TGCAGTGCTAGTGTGAGCCTAGGGAGATACAATGAGCAGTTCTTC. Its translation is CSASVSLGRYNEQFF.

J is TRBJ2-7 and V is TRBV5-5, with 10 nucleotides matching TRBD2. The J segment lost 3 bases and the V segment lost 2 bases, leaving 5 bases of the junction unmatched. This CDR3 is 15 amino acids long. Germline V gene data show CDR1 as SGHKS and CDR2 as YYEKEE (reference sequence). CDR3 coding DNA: TGTGCCAGCAGCTTTGCTAGCGGGAGAATCTACGAGCAGTACGTC. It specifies CASSFASGRIYEQYV.

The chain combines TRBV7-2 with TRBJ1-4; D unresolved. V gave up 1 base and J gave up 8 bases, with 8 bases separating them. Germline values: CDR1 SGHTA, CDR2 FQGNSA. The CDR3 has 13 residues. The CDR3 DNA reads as TGTGCCAGCAGCTTAGGGAGCGCGGAAAAACTGTTTTTT. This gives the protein CASSLGSAEKLFF.

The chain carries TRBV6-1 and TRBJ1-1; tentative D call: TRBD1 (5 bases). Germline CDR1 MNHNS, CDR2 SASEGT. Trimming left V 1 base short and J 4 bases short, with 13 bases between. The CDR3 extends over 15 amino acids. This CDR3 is CASSEVAGWTTEAFF. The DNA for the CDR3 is TGTGCCAGCAGTGAAGTGGCAGGGTGGACCACTGAAGCTTTCTTT.

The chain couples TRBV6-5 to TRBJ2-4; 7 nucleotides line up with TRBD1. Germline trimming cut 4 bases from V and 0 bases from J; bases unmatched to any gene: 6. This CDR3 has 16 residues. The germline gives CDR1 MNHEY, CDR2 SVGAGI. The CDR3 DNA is TGTGCCAGCAGTTCCCAACAGGGGCTAGCCAAAAACATTCAGTACTTC. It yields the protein CASSSQQGLAKNIQYF.

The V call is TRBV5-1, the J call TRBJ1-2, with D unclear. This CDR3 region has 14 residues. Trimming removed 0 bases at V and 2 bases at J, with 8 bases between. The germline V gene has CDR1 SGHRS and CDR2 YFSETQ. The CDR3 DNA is TGCGCCAGCAGCTTGGTTGGCCAGAACTATGGCTACACCTTC. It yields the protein CASSLVGQNYGYTF.

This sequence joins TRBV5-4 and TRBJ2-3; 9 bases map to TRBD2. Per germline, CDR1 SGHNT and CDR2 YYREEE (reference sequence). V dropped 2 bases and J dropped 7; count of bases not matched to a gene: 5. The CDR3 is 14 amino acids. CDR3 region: CASSLGAGGYTQYF. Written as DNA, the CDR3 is TGTGCCAGCAGCTTAGGAGCGGGGGGCTATACGCAGTATTTT.

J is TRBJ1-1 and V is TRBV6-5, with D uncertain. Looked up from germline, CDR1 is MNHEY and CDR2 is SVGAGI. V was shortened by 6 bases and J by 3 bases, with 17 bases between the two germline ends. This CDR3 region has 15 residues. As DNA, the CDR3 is TGTGCCAGCAGCCTGAACTACCGATGGGACACTGAAGCTTTCTTT. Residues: CASSLNYRWDTEAFF.

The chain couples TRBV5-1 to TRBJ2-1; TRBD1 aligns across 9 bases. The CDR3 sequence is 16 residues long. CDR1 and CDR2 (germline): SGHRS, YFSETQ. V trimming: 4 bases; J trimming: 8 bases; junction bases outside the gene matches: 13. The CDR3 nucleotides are TGCGCCAGCAGCCTACCCACCGGGACAGGGTTTGATGAGCAGTTCTTC. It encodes CASSLPTGTGFDEQFF.

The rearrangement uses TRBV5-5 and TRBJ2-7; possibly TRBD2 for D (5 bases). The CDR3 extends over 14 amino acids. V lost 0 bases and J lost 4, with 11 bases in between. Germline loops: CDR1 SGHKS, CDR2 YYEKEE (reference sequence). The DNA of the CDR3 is TGTGCCAGCAGCTTGGCCGCAGGCGGGTACGAGCAGTACTTC. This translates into CASSLAAGGYEQYF.

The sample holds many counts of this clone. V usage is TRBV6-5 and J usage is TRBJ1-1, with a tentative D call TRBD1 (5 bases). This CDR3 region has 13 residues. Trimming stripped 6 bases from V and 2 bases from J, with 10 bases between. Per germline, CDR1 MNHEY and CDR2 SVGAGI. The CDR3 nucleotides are TGTGCCAGCAGGGGGCAGCTAAACACTGAAGCTTTCTTT. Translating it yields CASRGQLNTEAFF.